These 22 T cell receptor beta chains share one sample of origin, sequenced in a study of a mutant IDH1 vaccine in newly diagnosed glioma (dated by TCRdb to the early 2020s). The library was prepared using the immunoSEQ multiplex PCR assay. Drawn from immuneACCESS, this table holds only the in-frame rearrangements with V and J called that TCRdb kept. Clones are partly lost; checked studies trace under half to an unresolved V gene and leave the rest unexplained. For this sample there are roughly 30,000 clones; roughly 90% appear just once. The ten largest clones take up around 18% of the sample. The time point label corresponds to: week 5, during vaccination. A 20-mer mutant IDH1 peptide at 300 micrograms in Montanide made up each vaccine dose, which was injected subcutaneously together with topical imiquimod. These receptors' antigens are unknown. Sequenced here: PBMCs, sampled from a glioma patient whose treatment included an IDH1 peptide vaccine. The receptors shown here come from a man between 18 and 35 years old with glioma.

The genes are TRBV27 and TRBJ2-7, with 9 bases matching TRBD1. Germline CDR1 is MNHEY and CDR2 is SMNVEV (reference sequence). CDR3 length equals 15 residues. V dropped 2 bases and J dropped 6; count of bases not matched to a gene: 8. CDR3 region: CASSLGTGSLREQYF. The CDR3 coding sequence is TGTGCCAGCAGTTTAGGGACAGGGAGTCTCCGCGAGCAGTACTTC.

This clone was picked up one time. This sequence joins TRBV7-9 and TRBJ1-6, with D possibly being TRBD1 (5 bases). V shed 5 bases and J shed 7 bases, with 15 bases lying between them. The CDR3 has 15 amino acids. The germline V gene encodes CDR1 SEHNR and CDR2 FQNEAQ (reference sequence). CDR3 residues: CASSQTSTANSPLHF. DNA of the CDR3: TGTGCCAGCAGCCAAACGTCGACAGCCAATTCACCCCTCCACTTT.

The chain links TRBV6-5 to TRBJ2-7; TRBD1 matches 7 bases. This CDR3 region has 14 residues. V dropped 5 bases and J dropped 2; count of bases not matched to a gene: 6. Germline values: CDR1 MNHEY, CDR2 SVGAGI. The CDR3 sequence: CASSLVQGTYEQYF. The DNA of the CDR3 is TGTGCCAGCAGTCTCGTACAGGGGACCTACGAGCAGTACTTC.

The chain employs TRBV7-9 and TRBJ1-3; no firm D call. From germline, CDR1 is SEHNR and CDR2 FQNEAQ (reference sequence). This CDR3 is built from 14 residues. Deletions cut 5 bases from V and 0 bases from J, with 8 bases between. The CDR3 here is CASSLQSSGNTIYF. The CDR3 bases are TGTGCCAGCAGCCTACAGAGCTCTGGAAACACCATATATTTT. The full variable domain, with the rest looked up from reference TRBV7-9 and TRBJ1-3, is DTGVSQNPRHKITKRGQNVTFRCDPISEHNRLYWYRQTLGQGPEFLTYFQNEAQLEKSRLLSDRFSAERPKGSFSTLEIQRTEQGDSAMYLCASSLQSSGNTIYFGEGSWLTVV.

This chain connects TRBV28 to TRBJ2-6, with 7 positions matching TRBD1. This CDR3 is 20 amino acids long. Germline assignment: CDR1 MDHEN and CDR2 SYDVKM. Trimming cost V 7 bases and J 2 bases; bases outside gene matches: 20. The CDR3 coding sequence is TGTGCCAGCAACCCTCTAGCCGGGACAGCAAGCCCCACTGGGGCCAACGTCCTGACTTTC. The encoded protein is CASNPLAGTASPTGANVLTF.

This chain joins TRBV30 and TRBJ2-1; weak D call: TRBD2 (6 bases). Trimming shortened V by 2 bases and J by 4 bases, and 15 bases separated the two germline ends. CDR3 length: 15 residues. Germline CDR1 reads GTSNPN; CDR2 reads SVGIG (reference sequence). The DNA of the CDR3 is TGTGCCTGGAGTCGGGGGAATCAGCCTTACAATGAGCAGTTCTTC. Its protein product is CAWSRGNQPYNEQFF.

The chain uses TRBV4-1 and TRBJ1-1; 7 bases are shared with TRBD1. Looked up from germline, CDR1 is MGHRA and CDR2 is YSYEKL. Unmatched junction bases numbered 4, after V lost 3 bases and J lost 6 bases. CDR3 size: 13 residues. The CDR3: CASSHTQGPEAFF. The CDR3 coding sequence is TGCGCCAGCAGCCACACACAGGGGCCTGAAGCTTTCTTT.

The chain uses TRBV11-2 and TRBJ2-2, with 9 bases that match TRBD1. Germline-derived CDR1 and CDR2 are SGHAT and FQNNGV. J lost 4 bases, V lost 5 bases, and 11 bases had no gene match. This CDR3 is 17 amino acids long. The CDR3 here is CASSLRWGQGGTGELFF. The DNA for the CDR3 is TGTGCCAGCAGCCTTAGGTGGGGACAGGGTGGCACCGGGGAGCTGTTTTTT.

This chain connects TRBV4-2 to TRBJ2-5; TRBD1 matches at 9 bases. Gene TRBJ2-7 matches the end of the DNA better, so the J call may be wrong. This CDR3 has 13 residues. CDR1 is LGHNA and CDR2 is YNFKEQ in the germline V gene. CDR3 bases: TGTGCCAGCAGCAACGGACAGGGGATCGAGCAGTACTTC. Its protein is CASSNGQGIEQYF.

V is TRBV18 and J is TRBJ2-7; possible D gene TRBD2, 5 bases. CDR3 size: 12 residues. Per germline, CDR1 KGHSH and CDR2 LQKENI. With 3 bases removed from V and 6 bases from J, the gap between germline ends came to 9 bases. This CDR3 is CASSPSRGEQYF. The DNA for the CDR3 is TGTGCCAGCTCACCGTCCCGGGGCGAGCAGTACTTC.

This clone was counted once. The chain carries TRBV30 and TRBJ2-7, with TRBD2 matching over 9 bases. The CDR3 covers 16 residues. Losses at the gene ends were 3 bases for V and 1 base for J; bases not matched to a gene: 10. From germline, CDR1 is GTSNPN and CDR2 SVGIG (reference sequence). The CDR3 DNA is TGTGCCTGGAGGGCCCCTATGCGGGAGGGGTCCTACGAGCAGTACTTC. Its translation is CAWRAPMREGSYEQYF.

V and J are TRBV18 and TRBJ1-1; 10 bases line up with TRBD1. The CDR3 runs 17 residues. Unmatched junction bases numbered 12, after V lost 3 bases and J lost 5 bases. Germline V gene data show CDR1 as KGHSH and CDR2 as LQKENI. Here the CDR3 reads CASSPQLRTGGDTEAFF. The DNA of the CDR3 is TGTGCCAGCTCACCGCAGCTTAGGACAGGGGGAGATACTGAAGCTTTCTTT.

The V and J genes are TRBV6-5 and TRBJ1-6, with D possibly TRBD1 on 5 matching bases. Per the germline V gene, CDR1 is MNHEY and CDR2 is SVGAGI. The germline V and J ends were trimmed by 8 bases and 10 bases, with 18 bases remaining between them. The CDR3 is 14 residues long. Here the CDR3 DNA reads TGTGCCAGCGGACCGGGACCTCTAAGATCACCCCTCCACTTT. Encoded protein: CASGPGPLRSPLHF.

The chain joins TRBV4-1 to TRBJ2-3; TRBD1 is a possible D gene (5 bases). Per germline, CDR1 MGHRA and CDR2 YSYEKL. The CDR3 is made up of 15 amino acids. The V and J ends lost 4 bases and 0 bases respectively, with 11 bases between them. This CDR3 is CASSPSGISTDTQYF. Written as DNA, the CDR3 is TGCGCCAGCAGCCCATCAGGGATTAGCACAGATACGCAGTATTTT.

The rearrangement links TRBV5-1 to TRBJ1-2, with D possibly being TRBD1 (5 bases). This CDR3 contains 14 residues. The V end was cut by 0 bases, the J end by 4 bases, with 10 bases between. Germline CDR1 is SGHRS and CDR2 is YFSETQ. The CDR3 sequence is CASSLGAGSYGYTF. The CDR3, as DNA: TGCGCCAGCAGCTTGGGGGCAGGGTCCTATGGCTACACCTTC.

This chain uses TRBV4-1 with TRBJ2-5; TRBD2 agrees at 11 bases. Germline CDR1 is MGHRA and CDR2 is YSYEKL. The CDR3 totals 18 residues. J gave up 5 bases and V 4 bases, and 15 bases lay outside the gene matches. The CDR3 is CASSRYTTSGSSMETQYF. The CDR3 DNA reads TGCGCCAGCAGCCGTTATACTACTAGCGGGAGTAGTATGGAGACCCAGTACTTC.

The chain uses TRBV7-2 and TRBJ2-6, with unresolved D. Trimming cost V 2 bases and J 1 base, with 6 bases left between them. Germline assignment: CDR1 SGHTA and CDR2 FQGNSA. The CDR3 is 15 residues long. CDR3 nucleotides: TGTGCCAGCAGCTTAAGGGAATCTGGGGCCAACGTCCTGACTTTC. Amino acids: CASSLRESGANVLTF. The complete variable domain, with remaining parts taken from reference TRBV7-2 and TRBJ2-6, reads GAGVSQSPSNKVTEKGKDVELRCDPISGHTALYWYRQSLGQGLEFLIYFQGNSAPDKSGLPSDRFSAERTGGSVSTLTIQRTQQEDSAVYLCASSLRESGANVLTFGAGSRLTVL.

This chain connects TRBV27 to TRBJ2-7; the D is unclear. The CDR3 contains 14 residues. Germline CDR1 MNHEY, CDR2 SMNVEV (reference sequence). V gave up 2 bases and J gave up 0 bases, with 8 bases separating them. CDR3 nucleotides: TGTGCCAGCAGTTTAGCAGGCAGCTCCTACGAGCAGTACTTC. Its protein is CASSLAGSSYEQYF.

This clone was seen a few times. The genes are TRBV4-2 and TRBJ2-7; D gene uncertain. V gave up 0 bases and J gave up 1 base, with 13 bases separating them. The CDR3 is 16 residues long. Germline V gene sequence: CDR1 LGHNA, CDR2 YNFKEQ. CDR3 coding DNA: TGTGCCAGCAGCCAAGAGGGCAGCATCCCTTCCTACGAGCAGTACTTC. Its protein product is CASSQEGSIPSYEQYF.

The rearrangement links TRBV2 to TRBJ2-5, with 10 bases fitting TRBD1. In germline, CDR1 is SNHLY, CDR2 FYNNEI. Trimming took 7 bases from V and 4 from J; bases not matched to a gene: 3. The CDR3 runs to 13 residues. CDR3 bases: TGTGCCAGCATGGGGGACAGGGGAGAGACCCAGTACTTC. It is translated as CASMGDRGETQYF.

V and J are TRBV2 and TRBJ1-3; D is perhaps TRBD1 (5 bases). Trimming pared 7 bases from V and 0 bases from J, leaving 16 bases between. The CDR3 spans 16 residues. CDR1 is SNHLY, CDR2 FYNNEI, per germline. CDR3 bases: TGTGCCAGCAAAGAGGCTCCAGGGATCTCTGGAAACACCATATATTTT. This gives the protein CASKEAPGISGNTIYF.

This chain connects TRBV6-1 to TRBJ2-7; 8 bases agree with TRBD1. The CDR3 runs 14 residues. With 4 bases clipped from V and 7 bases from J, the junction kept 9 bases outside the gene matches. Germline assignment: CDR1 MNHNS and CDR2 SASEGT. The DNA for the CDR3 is TGTGCCAGCAGTGCCGGGACAGGCTTTAGGGAGCAGTACTTC. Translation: CASSAGTGFREQYF.